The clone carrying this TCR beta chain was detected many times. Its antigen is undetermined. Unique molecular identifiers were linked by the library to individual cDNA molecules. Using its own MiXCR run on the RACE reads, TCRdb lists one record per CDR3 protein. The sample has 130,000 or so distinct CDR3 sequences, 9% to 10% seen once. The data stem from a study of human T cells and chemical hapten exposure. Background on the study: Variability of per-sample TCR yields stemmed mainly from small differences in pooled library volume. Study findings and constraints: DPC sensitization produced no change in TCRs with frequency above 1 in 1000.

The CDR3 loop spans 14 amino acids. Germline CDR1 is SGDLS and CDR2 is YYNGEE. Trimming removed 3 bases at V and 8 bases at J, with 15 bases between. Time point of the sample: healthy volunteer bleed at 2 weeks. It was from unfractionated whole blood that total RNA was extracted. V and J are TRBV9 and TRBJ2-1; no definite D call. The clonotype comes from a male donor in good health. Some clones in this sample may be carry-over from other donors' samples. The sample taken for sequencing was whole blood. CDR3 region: CASSADGDPYEQFF. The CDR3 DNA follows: TGTGCCAGCAGCGCGGACGGAGACCCCTATGAGCAGTTCTTC.